These T cell receptor beta chains were read from a single sample in a study of OX40 agonist ivuxolimab in advanced cancers. Assay used: immunoSEQ multiplex PCR; TCRdb lists only in-frame clones, some missing. The table has approximately 90,000 clones, approximately 91% seen once. Sequenced here: CD4+ or CD8+ T cells sorted from blood, sampled in a trial of the OX40 agonist ivuxolimab. Receptors were obtained from an adult with an advanced solid tumor such as melanoma, head and neck, liver or kidney cancer. Each CDR3 is given with its conserved first and last residue. D genes are given only for firm matches. The size of a clone is reported for some rows only, either as once, few or many, or as a class for expanded clones.

v_gene,abundance,len,d_gene,j_gene,CDR3nt,CDR3aa
TRBV11-2,-,14,-,TRBJ2-7,TGTGCCAGCAGCTTAGACCTAGCTAGGCTCGAGCAGTACTTC,CASSLDLARLEQYF
TRBV7-8,-,16,-,TRBJ2-2,TGTGCCAGCAGCTTAGACCACCGGGCTGGGGCCGGGGAGCTGTTTTTT,CASSLDHRAGAGELFF
TRBV11-3,-,15,TRBD2,TRBJ2-1,TGTGCCAGCAGCCGCGGGACTAGCGGGGGGAGCCAAGAGTTCTTC,CASSRGTSGGSQEFF
TRBV27,-,13,-,TRBJ2-3,TGTGCCAGCAGTTTCGGGTGGACAGATACGCAGTATTTT,CASSFGWTDTQYF
TRBV4-1,-,14,TRBD1,TRBJ1-1,TGCGCCAGCAGCCAAGCTACAGGGGATTCTGAAGCTTTCTTT,CASSQATGDSEAFF
TRBV5-1,-,13,TRBD1,TRBJ1-5,TGCGCCAGCAGAGGGGGGACAGATCAGCCCCAGCATTTT,CASRGGTDQPQHF
TRBV6-6,once,16,TRBD1,TRBJ1-2,TGTGCCAGCAGCCCCCGACAGGGGTCGATTAACTATGGCTACACCTTC,CASSPRQGSINYGYTF
TRBV5-5,-,15,-,TRBJ1-3,TGTGCCAGCAGCATTGGGGACCTCTCTGGAAACACCATATATTTT,CASSIGDLSGNTIYF
TRBV7-2,-,13,-,TRBJ1-1,TGTGCCAGCAGCCGATCCTCGGGTGATGAAGCTTTCTTT,CASSRSSGDEAFF
TRBV6-1,few,16,-,TRBJ1-5,TGTGCCAGCAGTGAAGATGGGGCACGCAGCAATCAGCCCCAGCATTTT,CASSEDGARSNQPQHF
TRBV5-6,-,13,-,TRBJ2-7,TGTGCCAGCAGCTTGCCAAAGATCGCCGAGCAGTACTTC,CASSLPKIAEQYF
TRBV2,-,15,TRBD1,TRBJ1-2,TGTGCCAGCAGTGAGAGGACAGGGGCGAACTATGGCTACACCTTC,CASSERTGANYGYTF
TRBV2,-,15,-,TRBJ2-7,TGTGCCAGCAGTGAGGGCGGGGGCAGGGGTTACGAGCAGTACTTC,CASSEGGGRGYEQYF
TRBV29-1,-,12,-,TRBJ2-7,TGCAGCGTTAGAACCCACTCCTACGAGCAGTACTTC,CSVRTHSYEQYF
TRBV5-5,-,16,-,TRBJ1-4,TGTGCCAGCAGCTTGTTCCAGCGCTCAGTTAAGGAAAAACTGTTTTTT,CASSLFQRSVKEKLFF
TRBV11-2,-,15,TRBD2,TRBJ2-2,TGTGCCAGCAGCTTAGAAGCGGGGGGGATCGGGGAGCTGTTTTTT,CASSLEAGGIGELFF
TRBV6-5,once,15,TRBD1,TRBJ1-3,TGTGCCAGCAGTAGCCCGGTACAGGGGGGAAACACCATATATTTT,CASSSPVQGGNTIYF
TRBV4-2,-,19,-,TRBJ1-6,TGTGCCAGCAGCCAAGATCCGTTTAGCCTGACCTCCTATAATTCACCCCTCCACTTT,CASSQDPFSLTSYNSPLHF
TRBV6-5,-,14,TRBD1,TRBJ1-1,TGTGCCGCCCAGGGGGGCGCTGGGACCTTTGGAGCTTTCTTT,CAAQGGAGTFGAFF
TRBV5-1,once,17,TRBD1,TRBJ2-7,TGCGCCAGCAGCTTGGCTTATGGACAGGGGGCAAACTACGAGCAGTACTTC,CASSLAYGQGANYEQYF
TRBV2,-,13,-,TRBJ1-2,TGTGCCAGCAGTGATGGGGAGGGCTGGGGCTACACCTTC,CASSDGEGWGYTF
TRBV30,-,13,TRBD1,TRBJ2-5,TGTGCCTGGAGTGTACTCAGGGGGGAGACCCAGTACTTC,CAWSVLRGETQYF
TRBV5-1,-,14,-,TRBJ1-1,TGCGCCAGCACCCATGGGGGTGGGGGTACTGAAGCTTTCTTT,CASTHGGGGTEAFF